Listed here are 19 T cell receptor beta chains from one sample, sequenced in a study of regulatory T cells in long-lasting Graves disease. Through Arm-PCR of CDR3 regions and iRepertoire HTBI primers, TCR beta libraries were built. TCRdb reprocessed the multiplex PCR reads with MiXCR, giving one entry per CDR3 protein. The table has under 400,000 distinct CDR3 sequences, approximately 16% seen once. Sample time point: newly diagnosed GD, antithyroid drugs for less than 3 months. With RNA extracted from PBMCs as input, the TCR library was made. These sequences were also reported in another study, on T cells in Graves' hyperthyroidism and ophthalmopathy.

The source was peripheral blood mononuclear cells (PBMCs), collected at new diagnosis, from a patient treated with antithyroid drugs. All receptors derive from a man in his forties with Graves disease.

J is TRBJ2-3 and V is TRBV5-4, with 8 bases fitting TRBD2. The CDR3 spans 16 residues. V was pared by 3 bases and J by 6 bases, with 12 bases of the junction left unmatched. Germline CDR1 is SGHNT and CDR2 is YYREEE (reference sequence). The CDR3 protein is CASSSRVAGGLDTQYF. DNA for the CDR3: TGTGCCAGCAGCTCCCGGGTGGCGGGGGGACTCGATACGCAGTATTTT.

Comment on this clonotype: This clone may be a read error of a much larger clone one base away. The rearrangement links TRBV3-1 to TRBJ2-2, with D hard to call. This CDR3 contains 12 residues. V gave up 4 bases and J gave up 6 bases, with 6 bases separating them. Germline-derived CDR1 and CDR2 are LGHDT and YNNKEL (reference sequence). The CDR3 is CASSPQAGELFF. DNA of the CDR3: TGTGCCAGCAGCCCTCAGGCCGGGGAGCTGTTTTTT.

This clonotype turned up a few times. The chain employs TRBV9 and TRBJ2-3; no clear D gene. The J call may be in error: the DNA end matches TRBJ2-7 better. Germline assignment: CDR1 SGDLS and CDR2 YYNGEE. This CDR3 region has 15 residues. The CDR3 DNA is TGTGCCAGCAGCGTAGGAGGCACCTCCATCTACGAGCAGTACTTC. Its translation is CASSVGGTSIYEQYF.

The rearrangement uses TRBV3-1 and TRBJ1-6; D is perhaps TRBD1 (5 bases). The CDR3 length is 15 residues. From germline, CDR1 is LGHDT and CDR2 YNNKEL (reference sequence). The V and J ends lost 2 bases and 8 bases respectively, with 13 bases between them. The CDR3 DNA is TGTGCCAGCAGCCAATCCGACAGATCGGATTCACCCCTCCACTTT. Its translation is CASSQSDRSDSPLHF.

This clonotype was seen repeatedly, ten times or more. The chain joins TRBV7-6 to TRBJ2-1, with D perhaps assigned TRBD1 or TRBD2 (5 bases each). The germline V gene has CDR1 SGHVS and CDR2 FNYEAQ. Trimming took 5 bases from V and 2 from J, leaving 10 bases between them. The CDR3 length is 14 residues. DNA for the CDR3: TGTGCCAGCAGCGGGACGCTACCCTACAATGAGCAGTTCTTC. Amino acids: CASSGTLPYNEQFF.

At least ten counts were recorded for this clonotype. The CDR3 sequence: CASSWDSGDTQYF. In nucleotides, the CDR3 is TGCGCCAGCAGCTGGGACTCTGGAGATACGCAGTATTTT. The chain is built from TRBV5-1 and TRBJ2-3; D possibly corresponds to TRBD2 (6 bases). V lost 3 bases to trimming and J lost 5 bases, with 10 bases between them. The CDR3 has 13 amino acids. Germline CDR1 SGHRS, CDR2 YFSETQ.

This clonotype was seen at least ten times. The chain carries TRBV3-1 and TRBJ2-7; D could derive from TRBD1 or TRBD2 (6 bases each). The V and J ends lost 1 base and 5 bases respectively, with 15 bases between them. The CDR3 has 15 amino acids. The germline CDR1 and CDR2 sequences are LGHDT and YNNKEL (reference sequence). In DNA form, the CDR3 reads TGTGCCAGCAGCCAAGTTTCGGGGGCGCCTAACGAGCAGTACTTC. It specifies CASSQVSGAPNEQYF.

This clonotype was seen ten or more times. The V call is TRBV20-1, the J call TRBJ1-1; the D is unclear. The CDR3 is 16 residues long. V shed 0 bases and J shed 6 bases, with 20 bases lying between them. Germline V gives CDR1 DFQATT, CDR2 SNEGSKA (reference sequence). In DNA, the CDR3 is TGCAGTGCTAGAGATATAACGACTCTCGTAACAGCTGAAGCTTTCTTT. The encoded protein is CSARDITTLVTAEAFF.

Ten or more counts support this clonotype. The genes are TRBV28 and TRBJ2-7; no firm D call. V dropped 5 bases and J dropped 0 bases, with 14 bases sitting between them. The germline gives CDR1 MDHEN, CDR2 SYDVKM. The CDR3 runs 15 residues. In DNA form, the CDR3 reads TGTGCCAGCAGTGACTTCGCCTCTAGCTCCTACGAGCAGTACTTC. It codes for CASSDFASSSYEQYF.

Points on this clonotype: A far larger clone is one nucleotide away, so this likely arose from a read error. The chain couples TRBV11-2 to TRBJ2-7, with D hard to call. The germline V gene encodes CDR1 SGHAT and CDR2 FQNNGV. This CDR3 is 11 amino acids long. Trimming took off 5 bases at V and 2 bases at J, with 4 bases between the two ends. The CDR3 coding sequence is TGTGCCAGCAGCACTCCCTACGAGCAGTACTTC. It is translated as CASSTPYEQYF.

Ten or more counts support this clonotype. V is TRBV27 and J is TRBJ1-5; no reliable D call. Germline V gene sequence: CDR1 MNHEY, CDR2 SMNVEV (reference sequence). The CDR3 has 14 amino acids. Between the trimmed V and J ends, which lost 5 bases and 0 bases, there was a span of 8 bases. The CDR3 nucleotides are TGTGCCAGCAGTCCGAAGTATAGCAATCAGCCCCAGCATTTT. Translated, it gives CASSPKYSNQPQHF.

This clonotype was picked up a small number of times. The CDR3 nucleotides read TGTGCCAGCAGCTTAAGTTGGGTGAACATTCAGTACTTC. Its translation: CASSLSWVNIQYF. This chain links TRBV7-9 with TRBJ2-4; no definite D call. In germline, CDR1 is SEHNR, CDR2 FQNEAQ (reference sequence). The CDR3 has 13 amino acids. Trimming pared 2 bases from V and 7 bases from J, leaving 9 bases between.

The J gene is TRBJ2-7, the V gene TRBV5-1; 14 bases fit TRBD2. The CDR3 consists of 17 residues. Germline CDR1 SGHRS, CDR2 YFSETQ. The ends lost 4 bases at V and 0 bases at J; junction bases unmatched: 6. The CDR3 DNA follows: TGCGCCAGCAGCACAGGACTAGCGGGGGGCAGCTCCTACGAGCAGTACTTC. Translated: CASSTGLAGGSSYEQYF. The whole variable domain, remainder taken from reference TRBV5-1 and TRBJ2-7, is KAGVTQTPRYLIKTRGQQVTLSCSPISGHRSVSWYQQTPGQGLQFLFEYFSETQRNKGNFPGRFSGRQFSNSRSEMNVSTLELGDSALYLCASSTGLAGGSSYEQYFGPGTRLTVT.

The chain uses TRBV7-2 and TRBJ2-2; 7 nucleotides match TRBD2. Germline V gene sequence: CDR1 SGHTA, CDR2 FQGNSA. Trimming at V came to 6 bases and at J to 5 bases, leaving 6 bases not matched to a gene. CDR3 length: 14 residues. The CDR3 reads CASRGGVNTGELFF. DNA for the CDR3: TGTGCCAGCAGGGGGGGGGTTAATACCGGGGAGCTGTTTTTT.

This clonotype was counted at least ten times. The rearrangement uses TRBV6-1 and TRBJ2-7; tentative D call: TRBD2 (6 bases). The CDR3 runs to 17 residues. The germline V gene encodes CDR1 MNHNS and CDR2 SASEGT. The germline V and J ends were trimmed by 5 bases and 2 bases, with 22 bases remaining between them. CDR3 sequence (DNA): TGTGCCAGCAGTCCCCGACCGGGTCCCCGGAGGGCCTACGAGCAGTACTTC. Translation gives CASSPRPGPRRAYEQYF.

This clonotype was seen only a few times. The chain uses TRBV6-1 and TRBJ2-2; perhaps TRBD1 as D (5 bases). There are 13 residues in the CDR3. Germline assignment: CDR1 MNHNS and CDR2 SASEGT. Trimming removed 10 bases from V and 2 bases from J, with 11 bases in between. CDR3: CAITGSNTGELFF. Written as DNA, the CDR3 is TGTGCCATCACAGGTTCAAACACCGGGGAGCTGTTTTTT.

This clonotype was detected only a few times. This chain joins TRBV5-6 and TRBJ2-7; D assignment may be TRBD1 or TRBD2 (5 bases each). Germline V gene data show CDR1 as SGHDT and CDR2 as YYEEEE. The CDR3 spans 14 residues. Trimming took off 0 bases at V and 3 bases at J, with 10 bases between the two ends. CDR3 region: CASSLVGAGYEQYF. The CDR3 DNA is TGTGCCAGCAGCTTGGTCGGGGCGGGCTACGAGCAGTACTTC.

This clonotype has ten or more counts. This chain joins TRBV11-2 and TRBJ1-6, with D perhaps TRBD1 (6 bases). V was trimmed by 2 bases and J by 9 bases, leaving 14 bases between them. Germline CDR1 and CDR2: SGHAT and FQNNGV. This CDR3 spans 15 amino acids. DNA of the CDR3: TGTGCCAGCAGCTTAACCCCGGCAGGGGTTTCACCCCTCCACTTT. It yields the protein CASSLTPAGVSPLHF.

This clonotype was recorded many times. The rearrangement links TRBV3-1 to TRBJ1-1; D is undetermined. The CDR3 covers 13 residues. The germline V gene encodes CDR1 LGHDT and CDR2 YNNKEL (reference sequence). V was trimmed by 1 base and J by 10 bases, leaving 13 bases between them. The CDR3 reads CASSQGWVGIAFF. Here the CDR3 DNA reads TGTGCCAGCAGCCAAGGGTGGGTGGGGATAGCTTTCTTT.